Below, one T cell receptor beta chain is given with its context. Study processing details: Amplification of reference gene primers was used by the study to estimate nucleated cell counts. The protocol was immunoSEQ multiplex PCR, while the TCRdb copy is restricted to in-frame clones and leaves out a portion. For V, J and clone size, that table is used; D and trimming come from the DNA. The data show 84,000 or so clones, with roughly four fifths seen just once and approximately 1.3% held by the top ten. The data were obtained in a study of blood T cell repertoires in COVID-19. Across the study: Researchers got acute and convalescent COVID-19 samples from the United States, Italy and Spain.

Germline V gives CDR1 MDHEN, CDR2 SYDVKM. The CDR3 is made up of 12 amino acids. Trimming removed 7 bases at V and 3 bases at J, with 6 bases between. This chain connects TRBV28 to TRBJ1-4; no clear D gene. The sequenced sample consisted of peripheral blood. The clonotype comes from a woman aged 80 or over with acute or convalescent COVID-19. The CDR3 coding sequence is TGTGCCAGCACGCCGGCTAATGAAAAACTGTTTTTT. This encodes CASTPANEKLFF.